This passage covers 23 T cell receptor beta chains from one sample sequenced in a study of cytomegalovirus exposure and HLA in healthy donors. With 60 Vbeta and 13 Jbeta primers, the PCR was carried out. Only in-frame clones appear in the TCRdb table, and some are missing; sequencing was by immunoSEQ multiplex PCR. There are approximately 160,000 clones in the sample; around 72% occur only once, and 1.4% to 1.5% lies in the top ten. Material for sequencing was PBMCs. These receptors were obtained from a man aged 50-59 years in good health and CMV-seronegative.

The chain employs TRBV7-2 and TRBJ1-5; 7 positions match TRBD1. Germline lookup yields CDR1 SGHTA and CDR2 FQGNSA. With 4 bases clipped from V and 2 bases from J, the junction kept 5 bases outside the gene matches. This CDR3 is 15 amino acids long. The DNA of the CDR3 is TGTGCCAGCAGCTCATACAGGGGCGGCAATCAGCCCCAGCATTTT. It yields the protein CASSSYRGGNQPQHF.

The V call is TRBV5-1, the J call TRBJ1-4; 7 bases are shared with TRBD1. CDR1 and CDR2 (germline): SGHRS, YFSETQ. The CDR3 extends over 15 amino acids. The V gene end was trimmed by 0 bases and the J gene end by 8 bases; junction bases not matched to a gene: 7. This CDR3 is CASSLVPGGYEKLFF. The DNA for the CDR3 is TGCGCCAGCAGCTTGGTACCAGGGGGTTACGAAAAACTGTTTTTT. Looking up the rest from reference TRBV5-1 and TRBJ1-4 gives the full variable domain: KAGVTQTPRYLIKTRGQQVTLSCSPISGHRSVSWYQQTPGQGLQFLFEYFSETQRNKGNFPGRFSGRQFSNSRSEMNVSTLELGDSALYLCASSLVPGGYEKLFFGSGTQLSVL.

This chain uses TRBV4-1 with TRBJ1-1; the D gene is possibly TRBD1 (6 bases). Trimming took off 4 bases at V and 3 bases at J, with 21 bases between the two ends. CDR3 length: 17 residues. Per the germline V gene, CDR1 is MGHRA and CDR2 is YSYEKL. In nucleotides, the CDR3 is TGCGCCAGCAGCCCAAGGACAGTCTTACAATTGGACACTGAAGCTTTCTTT. Translated, it gives CASSPRTVLQLDTEAFF.

The V call is TRBV7-9, the J call TRBJ2-7; TRBD2 might be the D (7 bases). The CDR3 length is 14 residues. CDR1 SEHNR and CDR2 FQNEAQ come from the germline V gene (reference sequence). V was shortened by 8 bases and J by 5 bases, with 19 bases between the two germline ends. The CDR3 is CASPPRGAPHEQYF. DNA of the CDR3: TGTGCCAGCCCCCCCCGGGGGGCGCCCCACGAGCAGTACTTC.

As concerns this clone: This CDR3 is also generated by other DNA sequences in the sample. The chain carries TRBV5-1 and TRBJ1-4; 9 nucleotides align to TRBD1. Trimming took 4 bases from V and 5 from J; bases not matched to a gene: 3. Germline V gene sequence: CDR1 SGHRS, CDR2 YFSETQ. The CDR3 sequence is 14 residues long. The CDR3 DNA reads TGCGCCAGCAGCCTCGGACAGGGGAATGAAAAACTGTTTTTT. Protein: CASSLGQGNEKLFF.

The chain is built from TRBV7-2 and TRBJ1-1; TRBD1 aligns across 7 bases. V shed 6 bases and J 1 base; nucleotides not matched to a gene: 8. The CDR3 loop spans 15 amino acids. Germline assignment: CDR1 SGHTA and CDR2 FQGNSA. The CDR3 nucleotides are TGTGCCAGCAGACTCCCGGGACAGTCGAACACTGAAGCTTTCTTT. This encodes CASRLPGQSNTEAFF.

The rearrangement joins TRBV5-1 to TRBJ1-2, with TRBD1 as a possible D gene (5 bases). Trimming removed 0 bases from V and 7 bases from J, with 19 bases in between. The CDR3 is 16 amino acids. Germline assignment: CDR1 SGHRS and CDR2 YFSETQ. This CDR3 reads CASSLDGALGRGGYTF. CDR3 bases: TGCGCCAGCAGCTTGGATGGTGCCCTGGGGAGGGGTGGCTACACCTTC.

V gene TRBV6-6 combines with J gene TRBJ1-1; D not certain. The germline CDR1 and CDR2 sequences are MNHNY and SVGAGI (reference sequence). Trimming left V 6 bases short and J 4 bases short, with 9 bases between. This CDR3 region has 12 residues. The DNA of the CDR3 is TGTGCCAGCAGCCCCGGCGGCACTGAAGCTTTCTTT. It is translated as CASSPGGTEAFF.

As DNA, the CDR3 is TGTGCCAGCAGCTTAGACGGGAGCTCCTACAATGAGCAGTTCTTC. As protein: CASSLDGSSYNEQFF. The gene calls are TRBV11-3 and TRBJ2-1, with a weak D call TRBD2 (6 bases). Trimming shortened V by 0 bases and J by 0 bases, and 6 bases separated the two germline ends. CDR1 and CDR2 from the germline V gene are SGHNT and YENEEA. This CDR3 comprises 15 residues.

The chain joins TRBV5-1 to TRBJ2-7, with D tentatively TRBD2 (6 bases). Trimming pared 2 bases from V and 0 bases from J, leaving 21 bases between. CDR3 length equals 18 residues. Germline CDR1 and CDR2: SGHRS and YFSETQ. This CDR3 reads CASSLKYGGDVSSYEQYF. For the CDR3, the DNA is TGCGCCAGCAGCTTAAAATATGGAGGGGACGTTTCCTCCTACGAGCAGTACTTC.

V is TRBV7-2 and J is TRBJ2-3; TRBD2 matches at 8 bases. From germline, CDR1 is SGHTA and CDR2 FQGNSA. The CDR3 is made up of 16 amino acids. After removal of 5 bases from V and 1 base from J, the junction contained 8 bases not matched to a gene. CDR3 sequence: CASSPLGRGGTDTQYF. The DNA for the CDR3 is TGTGCCAGCAGCCCCCTAGGGCGGGGGGGCACAGATACGCAGTATTTT.

In its sample, this clone was seen a few times. The CDR3 loop is CASSLGRGRGTDTQYF. DNA for the CDR3: TGTGCCAGCAGCTTAGGGCGGGGTCGCGGCACAGATACGCAGTATTTT. V usage is TRBV7-2 and J usage is TRBJ2-3; tentatively, D is TRBD2 (6 bases). Trimming removed 1 base from V and 1 base from J, with 12 bases in between. The CDR3 is 16 residues long. Germline-derived CDR1 and CDR2 are SGHTA and FQGNSA.

This clone was recorded only once. The chain combines TRBV7-2 with TRBJ1-1, with TRBD1 matching over 8 bases. The V gene's germline CDR1 is SGHTA and CDR2 FQGNSA. V trimming: 1 base; J trimming: 6 bases; junction bases outside the gene matches: 4. The CDR3 runs to 14 residues. The CDR3 sequence: CASSLENRGAEAFF. CDR3 bases: TGTGCCAGCAGCTTAGAGAACAGGGGGGCTGAAGCTTTCTTT.

The chain joins TRBV27 to TRBJ1-6; D perhaps matches TRBD1 (6 bases). The CDR3 spans 15 residues. CDR1 is MNHEY, CDR2 SMNVEV, per germline (reference sequence). Trimming shortened V by 7 bases and J by 4 bases, and 14 bases separated the two germline ends. The CDR3 DNA follows: TGTGCCAGCACTGGGGGGGCAGTTTATAATTCACCCCTCCACTTT. The encoded protein is CASTGGAVYNSPLHF.

J is TRBJ1-1 and V is TRBV27, with D possibly being TRBD1 (6 bases). V dropped 6 bases and J dropped 5 bases, with 25 bases sitting between them. The CDR3 is 17 amino acids. In germline, CDR1 is MNHEY, CDR2 SMNVEV (reference sequence). The CDR3 bases are TGTGCCAGCAGCGACCCCTACTCACAGGGTGGGGAGACTGAAGCTTTCTTT. This sequence encodes CASSDPYSQGGETEAFF.

The sample holds one count of this clone. V and J are TRBV29-1 and TRBJ2-1, with D maybe TRBD2 (5 bases). V lost 7 bases to trimming and J lost 0 bases, with 16 bases between them. Looked up from germline, CDR1 is SQVTM and CDR2 is ANQGSEA. The CDR3 totals 15 residues. The CDR3, as DNA: TGCAGCGGTGTGCCGACTGGGAGCTCCTACAATGAGCAGTTCTTC. Translation gives CSGVPTGSSYNEQFF.

The chain uses TRBV2 and TRBJ2-7; 7 bases are a match to TRBD1. After removal of 4 bases from V and 2 bases from J, the junction contained 20 bases not matched to a gene. Germline CDR1 is SNHLY and CDR2 is FYNNEI. This CDR3 spans 19 amino acids. CDR3 region: CASSVEEDAKLGGTYEQYF. CDR3 sequence (DNA): TGTGCCAGCAGTGTGGAGGAGGACGCGAAATTAGGGGGCACCTACGAGCAGTACTTC. The entire variable domain, with the rest obtained from reference TRBV2 and TRBJ2-7, is as follows: EPEVTQTPSHQVTQMGQEVILRCVPISNHLYFYWYRQILGQKVEFLVSFYNNEISEKSEIFDDQFSVERPDGSNFTLKIRSTKLEDSAMYFCASSVEEDAKLGGTYEQYFGPGTRLTVT.

The chain links TRBV19 to TRBJ1-4, with 11 positions matching TRBD1. V was clipped by 4 bases and J by 7 bases; unmatched bases: 5. This CDR3 is 15 amino acids long. Per germline, CDR1 LNHDA and CDR2 SQIVND (reference sequence). The CDR3 nucleotides are TGTGCCAGTAGTACGGACAGGGGGCTAGTTGAAAAACTGTTTTTT. Translation gives CASSTDRGLVEKLFF.

The rearrangement joins TRBV6-1 to TRBJ1-5, with 7 bases fitting TRBD1. Germline lookup yields CDR1 MNHNS and CDR2 SASEGT. V lost 7 bases, J lost 0 bases, and 0 bases stayed unmatched. The CDR3 loop spans 13 amino acids. CDR3 nucleotide sequence: TGTGCCAGCACAGGGGGTAGCAATCAGCCCCAGCATTTT. This encodes CASTGGSNQPQHF.

V is TRBV7-2 and J is TRBJ2-1; 7 bases align to TRBD1. Trimming removed 6 bases from V and 5 bases from J; junction bases left unmatched: 7. Germline CDR1 SGHTA, CDR2 FQGNSA. This CDR3 comprises 14 residues. The CDR3 nucleotides read TGTGCCAGCAGTCTAGGGGGCCGTAACAATGAGCAGTTCTTC. It translates to CASSLGGRNNEQFF.

The chain joins TRBV29-1 to TRBJ1-1; D unresolved. Trimming cost V 4 bases and J 2 bases, with 11 bases left between them. CDR3 length: 13 residues. Germline V gives CDR1 SQVTM, CDR2 ANQGSEA. CDR3: CSVARVYNTEAFF. CDR3 nucleotides: TGCAGCGTTGCGAGAGTATACAACACTGAAGCTTTCTTT.

The chain links TRBV18 to TRBJ2-3; 8 positions agree with TRBD1. The CDR3 is 16 amino acids. Germline CDR1 KGHSH, CDR2 LQKENI. The V segment lost 5 bases and the J segment 5 bases; nucleotides outside the gene matches: 12. CDR3 sequence reads: CASSKSRTGTEDTQYF. The CDR3 bases are TGTGCCAGCTCAAAGTCGAGGACAGGGACTGAAGATACGCAGTATTTT.

This clone was recorded only once. The chain recombines TRBV23-1 with TRBJ1-1, with TRBD1 matching over 8 bases. TRBV23-1 is given ORF status, its function remaining uncertain. This CDR3 spans 16 amino acids. J lost 4 bases, V lost 2 bases, and 9 bases had no gene match. The CDR3 coding sequence is TGCGCCAGCAGTCAACCGAAACCAGACAGGGGCACTGAAGCTTTCTTT. It yields the protein CASSQPKPDRGTEAFF.